The 4 T cell receptor beta chains reported below all come from one sample, sequenced in a study of spatial heterogeneity in lung cancer. Overall study findings and caveats: Mutation counts in tumors were tracked by counts of expanded intratumoral alpha and beta TCRs.

Antigens of these TCRs are unknown. MiXCR, applied by TCRdb to the 5' RACE reads, yields one record per CDR3 protein. This table holds several thousand distinct CDR3 sequences, around 4.8% found once. Time point noted: sample taken at primary tumor resection. The sequences come from lung tumor tissue, collected at surgery. The source is a male donor with early-stage non-small cell lung cancer.

This clonotype counts as medium-sized. The genes are TRBV19 and TRBJ1-1, with TRBD1 identical over 12 bases. The CDR3 is made up of 19 amino acids. Germline lookup yields CDR1 LNHDA and CDR2 SQIVND (reference sequence). Germline trimming cut 2 bases from V and 0 bases from J; bases unmatched to any gene: 10. CDR3 DNA: TGTGCCAGTAGTATAAGGGGGACAGGGGGCAGAGGCATGAACACTGAAGCTTTCTTT. Its translation: CASSIRGTGGRGMNTEAFF. Together with reference TRBV19 and TRBJ1-1, the CDR3 gives the full variable domain: DGGITQSPKYLFRKEGQNVTLSCEQNLNHDAMYWYRQDPGQGLRLIYYSQIVNDFQKGDIAEGYSVSREKKESFPLTVTSAQKNPTAFYLCASSIRGTGGRGMNTEAFFGQGTRLTVV.

Sample share makes this clonotype medium-sized. CDR3 in amino acids: CSVAHFNGSKIDEQFF. CDR3 DNA: TGCAGCGTGGCCCATTTTAACGGGAGTAAAATCGATGAGCAGTTCTTC. The chain links TRBV29-1 to TRBJ2-1; maybe TRBD2 (6 bases). CDR3 size: 16 residues. The V and J ends lost 6 bases and 8 bases respectively, with 26 bases between them. From germline, CDR1 is SQVTM and CDR2 ANQGSEA.

This clonotype has ten or more counts. The V gene is TRBV3-1, the J gene TRBJ1-1; D remains ambiguous. The CDR3 contains 14 residues. Trimming took off 1 base at V and 1 base at J, with 7 bases between the two ends. Germline assignment: CDR1 LGHDT and CDR2 YNNKEL (reference sequence). The CDR3 DNA sequence: TGTGCCAGCAGCCAAGGACTGGGGAACACTGAAGCTTTCTTT. This encodes CASSQGLGNTEAFF.

This clonotype was seen many times. The rearrangement uses TRBV4-1 and TRBJ2-3, with D perhaps TRBD1 or TRBD2 (6 bases each). The CDR3 sequence is 16 residues long. Trimming shortened V by 0 bases and J by 1 base, and 11 bases separated the two germline ends. Germline V gene lookup returns CDR1 MGHRA and CDR2 YSYEKL. This CDR3 reads CASSQDGRGGTDTQYF. In DNA, the CDR3 is TGCGCCAGCAGCCAAGATGGAAGGGGGGGCACAGATACGCAGTATTTT.